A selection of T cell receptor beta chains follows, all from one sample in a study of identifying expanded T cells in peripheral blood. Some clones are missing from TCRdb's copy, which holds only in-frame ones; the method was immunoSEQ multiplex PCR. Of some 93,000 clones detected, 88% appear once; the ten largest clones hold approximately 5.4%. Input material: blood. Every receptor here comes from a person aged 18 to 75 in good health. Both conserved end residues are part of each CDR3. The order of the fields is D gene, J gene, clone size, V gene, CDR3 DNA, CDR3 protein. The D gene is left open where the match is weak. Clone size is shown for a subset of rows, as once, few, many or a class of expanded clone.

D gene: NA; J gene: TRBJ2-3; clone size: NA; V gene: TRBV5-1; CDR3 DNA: TGCGCCAGCAGCTTGAGCCGAGGTCTAGATACGCAGTATTTT; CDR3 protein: CASSLSRGLDTQYF
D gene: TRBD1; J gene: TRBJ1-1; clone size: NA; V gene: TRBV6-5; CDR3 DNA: TGTGCCAGCAGTTACCCCACAGGGGGCTGGGGCACTGAAGCTTTCTTT; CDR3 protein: CASSYPTGGWGTEAFF
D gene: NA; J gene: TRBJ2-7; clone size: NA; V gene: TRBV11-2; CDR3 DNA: TGTGCCAGCAGCTTGGGCCTACATGGATCCTACGAGCAGTACTTC; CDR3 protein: CASSLGLHGSYEQYF
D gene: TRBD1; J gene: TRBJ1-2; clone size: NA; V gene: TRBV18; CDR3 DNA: TGTGCCAGCTCACCCTCGGGGACAGGTCCCTATGGCTACACCTTC; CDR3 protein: CASSPSGTGPYGYTF
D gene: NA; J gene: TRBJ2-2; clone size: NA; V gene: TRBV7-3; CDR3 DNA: TGTGCCAGCAGCCCGGGGCCATACACCGGGGAGCTGTTTTTT; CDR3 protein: CASSPGPYTGELFF
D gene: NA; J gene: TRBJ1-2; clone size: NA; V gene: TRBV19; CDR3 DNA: TGTGCCAGTAGTCCGGACTCTGGATATGGCTACACCTTC; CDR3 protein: CASSPDSGYGYTF
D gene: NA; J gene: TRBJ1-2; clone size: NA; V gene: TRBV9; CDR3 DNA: TGTGCCAGCAGCGTATCTCCGAGGGTTTCGGAGCGGGCAGTTAGTGGCTACACCTTC; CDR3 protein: CASSVSPRVSERAVSGYTF
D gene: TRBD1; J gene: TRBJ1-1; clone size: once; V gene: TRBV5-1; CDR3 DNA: TGCGCCAGCAGCCCGCCGAGACAGGGCGGCACTGAAGCTTTCTTT; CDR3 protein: CASSPPRQGGTEAFF
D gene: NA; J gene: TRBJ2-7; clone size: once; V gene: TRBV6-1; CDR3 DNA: TGTGCCAGCAGGGAAGCCCCAGGGTGGTCCTACGAGCAGTACTTC; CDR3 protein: CASREAPGWSYEQYF
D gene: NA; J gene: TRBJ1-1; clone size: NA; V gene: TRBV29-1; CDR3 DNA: TGCAGCGCCACAGGGTTAGGGGAGACTGAAGCTTTCTTT; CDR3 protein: CSATGLGETEAFF
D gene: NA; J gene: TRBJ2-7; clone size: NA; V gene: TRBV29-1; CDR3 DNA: TGCAGCGTGTGGGTCCAGGTTAACGAGCAGTACTTC; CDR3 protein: CSVWVQVNEQYF
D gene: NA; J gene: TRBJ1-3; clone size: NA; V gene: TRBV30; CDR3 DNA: TGTGCCTGGACCCAAGGAATCTCTGGAAACACCATATATTTT; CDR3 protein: CAWTQGISGNTIYF
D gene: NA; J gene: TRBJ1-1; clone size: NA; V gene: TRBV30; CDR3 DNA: TGTGCCTGGGGCCACCGCCTAACCGAAGCTTTCTTT; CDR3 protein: CAWGHRLTEAFF
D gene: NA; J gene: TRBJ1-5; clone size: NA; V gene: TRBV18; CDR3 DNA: TGTGCCAGCTCACCGACGGCGTATAGCAATCAGCCCCAGCATTTT; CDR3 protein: CASSPTAYSNQPQHF
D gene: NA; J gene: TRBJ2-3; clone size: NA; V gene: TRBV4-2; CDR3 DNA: TGTGCCAGCAGCCCAGGCGAGACGGACACAGATACGCAGTATTTT; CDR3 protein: CASSPGETDTDTQYF
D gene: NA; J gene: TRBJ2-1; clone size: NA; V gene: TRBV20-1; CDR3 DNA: TGCAGTGCTAGGCGAGACAATGAGCAGTTCTTC; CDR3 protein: CSARRDNEQFF
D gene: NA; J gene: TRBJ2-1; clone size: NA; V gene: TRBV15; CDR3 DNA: TGTGCCACCAGCAGAGAGATGCAGGGAGCCAACAATGAGCAGTTCTTC; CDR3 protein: CATSREMQGANNEQFF
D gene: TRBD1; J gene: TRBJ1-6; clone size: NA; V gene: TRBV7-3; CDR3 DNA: TGTGCCAGCAGCTTCGGGGACAGGGAGAATTCACCCCTCCACTTT; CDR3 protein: CASSFGDRENSPLHF
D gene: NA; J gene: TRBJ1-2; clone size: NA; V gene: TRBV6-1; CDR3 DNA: TGTGCCAGCAGGGGGAGTGCTAACTATGGCTACACCTTC; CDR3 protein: CASRGSANYGYTF
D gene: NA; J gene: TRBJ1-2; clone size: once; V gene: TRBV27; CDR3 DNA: TGTGCCAGCAGTCTCCTCGGTGGGTATGGCTACACCTTC; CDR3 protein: CASSLLGGYGYTF
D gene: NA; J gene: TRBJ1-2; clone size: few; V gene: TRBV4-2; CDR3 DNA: TGTGCCAGCAGCCACGGAGACGGTGGCGGCTACACCTTC; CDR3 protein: CASSHGDGGGYTF
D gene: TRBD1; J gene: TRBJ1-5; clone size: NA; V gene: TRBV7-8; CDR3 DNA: TGTGCCAGCAGCTTATTTCGACAGGGAGATCAGCCCCAGCATTTT; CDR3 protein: CASSLFRQGDQPQHF
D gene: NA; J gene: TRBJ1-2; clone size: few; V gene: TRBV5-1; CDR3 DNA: TGCGCCAGCAGCTGGGGAGGGGAGTATGGCTACACCTTC; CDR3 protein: CASSWGGEYGYTF
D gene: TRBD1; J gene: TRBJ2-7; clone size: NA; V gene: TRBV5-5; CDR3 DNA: TGTGCCAGCAGCTTGGCCCGGGACAGGTCCTACGAGCAGTACTTC; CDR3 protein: CASSLARDRSYEQYF
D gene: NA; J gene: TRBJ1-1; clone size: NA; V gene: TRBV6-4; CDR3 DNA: TGTGCCAGCACCCGGGGGCAGGGTGAAGCTTTCTTT; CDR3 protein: CASTRGQGEAFF
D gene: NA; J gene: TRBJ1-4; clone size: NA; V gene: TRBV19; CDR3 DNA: TGTGCCAGTGGTAACCAGGGTGTCGGAGAAAAACTGTTTTTT; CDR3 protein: CASGNQGVGEKLFF
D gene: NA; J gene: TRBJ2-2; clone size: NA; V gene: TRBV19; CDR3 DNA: TGTGCCAGTAGTAAGGGGGTAGCGGAAAGAAACACCGGGGAGCTGTTTTTT; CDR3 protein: CASSKGVAERNTGELFF
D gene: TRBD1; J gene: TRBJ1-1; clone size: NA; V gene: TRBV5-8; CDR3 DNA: TGTGCCAGCAGCAAAAGCAGGGGGCGCGGAGACACTGAAGCTTTCTTT; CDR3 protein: CASSKSRGRGDTEAFF
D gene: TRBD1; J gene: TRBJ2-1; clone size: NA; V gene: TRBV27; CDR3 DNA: TGTGCCAGCAGTACAGGGGCGATTACCTCCTACAATGAGCAGTTCTTC; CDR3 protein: CASSTGAITSYNEQFF
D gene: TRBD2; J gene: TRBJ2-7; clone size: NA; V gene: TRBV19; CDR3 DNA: TGTGCCAGTAGTCCGCGGACTAGCGGGAGCGCGTACGAGCAGTACTTC; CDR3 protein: CASSPRTSGSAYEQYF
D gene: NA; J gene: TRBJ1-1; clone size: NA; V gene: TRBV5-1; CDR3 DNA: TGCGCCAGCAGGATAGTCGGTAACACTGAAGCTTTCTTT; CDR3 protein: CASRIVGNTEAFF
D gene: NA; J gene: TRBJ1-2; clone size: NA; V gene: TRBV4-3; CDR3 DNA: TGCGCCAGCAGCCAAGACCCGACAGGAGGCTATGGCTACACCTTC; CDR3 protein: CASSQDPTGGYGYTF
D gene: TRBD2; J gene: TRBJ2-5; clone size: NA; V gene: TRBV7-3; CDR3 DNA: TGTGCCAGCAGCTTAGGGGGAGGGGAGACCCAGTACTTC; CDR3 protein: CASSLGGGETQYF
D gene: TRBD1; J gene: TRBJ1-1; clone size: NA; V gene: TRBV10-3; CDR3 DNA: TGTGCCATCAGGACAGGGGGCTTGGGGAACACTGAAGCTTTCTTT; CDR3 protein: CAIRTGGLGNTEAFF
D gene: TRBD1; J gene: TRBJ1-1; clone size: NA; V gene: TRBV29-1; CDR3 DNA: TGCAGCGTTGAGGGACAGGGAAACACTGAAGCTTTCTTT; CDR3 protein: CSVEGQGNTEAFF
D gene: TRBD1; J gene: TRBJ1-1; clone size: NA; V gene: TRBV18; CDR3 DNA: TGTGCCAGCTCACAATACAGGGGAAGGGTCGGTGAAGCTTTCTTT; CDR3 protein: CASSQYRGRVGEAFF
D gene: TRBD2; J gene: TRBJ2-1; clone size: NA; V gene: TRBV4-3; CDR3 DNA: TGCGCCAGCAGTCCTCAGCGGGGACCGTGGAATGAGCAGTTCTTC; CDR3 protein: CASSPQRGPWNEQFF
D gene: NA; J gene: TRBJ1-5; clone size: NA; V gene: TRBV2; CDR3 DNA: TGTGCCAGCAGTGAAGCGCTGGGAGAGGGGTTGAGCAATCAGCCCCAGCATTTT; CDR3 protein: CASSEALGEGLSNQPQHF
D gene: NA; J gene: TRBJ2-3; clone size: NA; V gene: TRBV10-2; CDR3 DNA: TGCGCCAGCCTGGGGCCTCCGCCAGATACGCAGTATTTT; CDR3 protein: CASLGPPPDTQYF
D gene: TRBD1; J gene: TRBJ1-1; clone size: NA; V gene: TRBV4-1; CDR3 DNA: TGCGCCAGCAGTCGCCGAGGGGGGGACAGGACTGAAGCTTTCTTT; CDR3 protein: CASSRRGGDRTEAFF
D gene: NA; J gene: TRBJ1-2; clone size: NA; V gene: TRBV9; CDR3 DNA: TGTGCCAGCAGCCCGGAGGTTACTAACTATGGCTACACCTTC; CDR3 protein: CASSPEVTNYGYTF
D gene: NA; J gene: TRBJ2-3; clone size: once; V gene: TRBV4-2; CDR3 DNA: TGTGCCAGCAGCCAAGATAGGGTCAGCTCAGATACGCAGTATTTT; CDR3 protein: CASSQDRVSSDTQYF
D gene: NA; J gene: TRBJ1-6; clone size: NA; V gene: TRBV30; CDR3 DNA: TGTGCCTGGAGTGTACTGGGCCCATCACCCCTCCACTTT; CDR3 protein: CAWSVLGPSPLHF
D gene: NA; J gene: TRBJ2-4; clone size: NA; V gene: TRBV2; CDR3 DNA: TGTGCCAGCAGGGACCCCGGTCGCATTCAGTACTTC; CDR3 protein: CASRDPGRIQYF
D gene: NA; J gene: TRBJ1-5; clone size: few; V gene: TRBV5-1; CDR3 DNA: TGCGCCAGCAGCTTGGACGGGGATAGCAATCAGCCCCAGCATTTT; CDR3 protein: CASSLDGDSNQPQHF
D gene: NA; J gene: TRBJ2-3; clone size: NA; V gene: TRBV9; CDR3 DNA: TGTGCCAGCAGCGGCCCTACAGATACGCAGTATTTT; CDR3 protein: CASSGPTDTQYF
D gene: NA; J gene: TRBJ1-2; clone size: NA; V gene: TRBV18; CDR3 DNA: TGTGCCAGCTCACCTACTATAGCGTCTACGGACTATGGCTACACCTTC; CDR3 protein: CASSPTIASTDYGYTF
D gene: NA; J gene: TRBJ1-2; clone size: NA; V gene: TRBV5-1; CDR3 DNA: TGCGCCAGCAGCTTGGGCACAGTTTCCCAGGGCTACACCTTC; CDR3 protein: CASSLGTVSQGYTF
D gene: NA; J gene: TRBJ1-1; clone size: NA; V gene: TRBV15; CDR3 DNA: TGTGCCACCAGCAGGAACGGGGACACTGAAGCTTTCTTT; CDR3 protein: CATSRNGDTEAFF
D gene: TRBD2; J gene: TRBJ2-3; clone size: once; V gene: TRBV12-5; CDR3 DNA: TGTGCTAGTGGTCCCGACGGGGGGTACACAGATACGCAGTATTTT; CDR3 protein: CASGPDGGYTDTQYF
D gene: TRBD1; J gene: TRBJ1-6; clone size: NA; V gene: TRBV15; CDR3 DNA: TGTGCCACCAGCAGAGTAAGGGGGCTTAGTTATTCACCCCTCCACTTT; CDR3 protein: CATSRVRGLSYSPLHF
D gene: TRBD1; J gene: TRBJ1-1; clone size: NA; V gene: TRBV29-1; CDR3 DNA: TGCAGCGTGAATGGACAGGGCTTTGAGTGGACTGAAGCTTTCTTT; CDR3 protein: CSVNGQGFEWTEAFF